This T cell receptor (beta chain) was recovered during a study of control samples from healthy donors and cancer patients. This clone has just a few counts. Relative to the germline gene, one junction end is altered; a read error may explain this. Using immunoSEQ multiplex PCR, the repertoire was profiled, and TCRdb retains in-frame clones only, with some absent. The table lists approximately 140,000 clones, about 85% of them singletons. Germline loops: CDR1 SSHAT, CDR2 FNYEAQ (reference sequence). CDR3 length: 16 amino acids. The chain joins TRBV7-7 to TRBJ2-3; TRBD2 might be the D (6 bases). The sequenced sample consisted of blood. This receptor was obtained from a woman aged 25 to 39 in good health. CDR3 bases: TGTGCTAGCAGCTTATCCTTTCTCGGGGGAACAGATACGCAGTATTTT. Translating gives CASSLSFLGGTDTQYF.